This T cell receptor beta chain was captured in a study of cytomegalovirus exposure and HLA in healthy donors. Concerning this clone itself: Its antigen is still unknown.

Points from the study as a whole: Most TCR sequences were rare, but some public TCRs occurred in many donors. In presence/absence analyses, roughly uniform sequencing depth across donors was assumed. The likely origin of a cluster of highly shared sequence variants was a sequencing artifact. What a later analysis reportedly showed was that an Asian-associated ancestry cluster had fewer N-insertions than the approximately 700-donor mean.

The PCR had 60 Vbeta and 13 Jbeta primers. Profiled with immunoSEQ multiplex PCR; TCRdb holds only in-frame clones, not every one. This table holds about 120,000 clones, around 75% found once. Looked up from germline, CDR1 is SNHLY and CDR2 is FYNNEI. CDR3 size: 16 residues. V was pared by 5 bases and J by 5 bases, with 11 bases of the junction left unmatched. The source of this sequence is a woman aged 30 to 39 in good health and CMV-seronegative. Sequencing was carried out using PBMCs. The genes are TRBV2 and TRBJ1-5; 8 bases are a match to TRBD1. The CDR3 spells CASSRTLGQVDQPQHF. The DNA for the CDR3 is TGTGCCAGCAGTCGGACTTTGGGACAGGTCGATCAGCCCCAGCATTTT.